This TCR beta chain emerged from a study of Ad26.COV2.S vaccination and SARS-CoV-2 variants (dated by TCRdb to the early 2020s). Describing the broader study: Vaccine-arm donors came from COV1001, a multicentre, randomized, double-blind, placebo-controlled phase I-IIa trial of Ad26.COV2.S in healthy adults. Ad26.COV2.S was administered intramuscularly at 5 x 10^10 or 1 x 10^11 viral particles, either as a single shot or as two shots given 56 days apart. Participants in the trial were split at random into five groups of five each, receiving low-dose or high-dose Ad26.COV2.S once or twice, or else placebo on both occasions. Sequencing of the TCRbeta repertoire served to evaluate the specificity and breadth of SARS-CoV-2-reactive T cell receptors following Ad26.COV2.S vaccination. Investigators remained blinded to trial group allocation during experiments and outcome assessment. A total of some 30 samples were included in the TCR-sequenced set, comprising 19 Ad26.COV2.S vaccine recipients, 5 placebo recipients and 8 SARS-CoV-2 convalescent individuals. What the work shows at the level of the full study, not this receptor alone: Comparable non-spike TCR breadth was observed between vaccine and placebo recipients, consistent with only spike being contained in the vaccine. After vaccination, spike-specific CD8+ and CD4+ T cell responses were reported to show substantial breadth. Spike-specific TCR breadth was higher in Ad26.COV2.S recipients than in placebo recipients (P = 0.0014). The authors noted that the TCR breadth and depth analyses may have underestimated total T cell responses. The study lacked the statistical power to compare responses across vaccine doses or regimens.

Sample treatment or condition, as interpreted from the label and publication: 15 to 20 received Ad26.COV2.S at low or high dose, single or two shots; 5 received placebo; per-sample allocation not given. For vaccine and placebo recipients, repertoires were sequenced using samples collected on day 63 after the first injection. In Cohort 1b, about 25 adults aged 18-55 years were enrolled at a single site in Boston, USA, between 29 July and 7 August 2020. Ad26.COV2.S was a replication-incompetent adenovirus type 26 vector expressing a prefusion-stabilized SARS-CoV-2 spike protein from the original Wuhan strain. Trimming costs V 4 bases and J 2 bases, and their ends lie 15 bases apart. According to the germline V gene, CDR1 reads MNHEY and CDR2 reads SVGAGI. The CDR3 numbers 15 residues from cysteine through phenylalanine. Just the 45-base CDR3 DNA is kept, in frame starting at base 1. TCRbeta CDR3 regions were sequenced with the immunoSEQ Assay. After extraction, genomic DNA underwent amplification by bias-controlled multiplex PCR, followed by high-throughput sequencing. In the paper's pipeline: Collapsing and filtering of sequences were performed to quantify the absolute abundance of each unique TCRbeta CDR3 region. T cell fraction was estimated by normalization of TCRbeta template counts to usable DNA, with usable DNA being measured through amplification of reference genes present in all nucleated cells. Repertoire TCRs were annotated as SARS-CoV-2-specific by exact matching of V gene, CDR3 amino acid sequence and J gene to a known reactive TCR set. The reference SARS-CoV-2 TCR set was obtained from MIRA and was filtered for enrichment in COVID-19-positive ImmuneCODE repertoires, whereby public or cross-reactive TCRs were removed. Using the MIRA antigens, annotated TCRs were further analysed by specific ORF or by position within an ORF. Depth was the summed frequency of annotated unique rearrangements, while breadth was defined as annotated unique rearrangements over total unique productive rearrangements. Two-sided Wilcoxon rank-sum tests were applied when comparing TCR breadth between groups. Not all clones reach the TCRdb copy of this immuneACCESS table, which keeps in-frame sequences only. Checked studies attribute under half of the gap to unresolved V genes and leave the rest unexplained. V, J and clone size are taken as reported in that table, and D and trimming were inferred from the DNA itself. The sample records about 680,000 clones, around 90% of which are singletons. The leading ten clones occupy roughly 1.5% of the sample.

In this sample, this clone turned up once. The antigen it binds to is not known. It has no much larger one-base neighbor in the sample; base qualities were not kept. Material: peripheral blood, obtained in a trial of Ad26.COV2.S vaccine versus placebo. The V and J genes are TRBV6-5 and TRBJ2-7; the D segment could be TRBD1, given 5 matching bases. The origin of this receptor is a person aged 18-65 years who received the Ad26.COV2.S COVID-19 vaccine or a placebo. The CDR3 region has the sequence CASSFQGLVAYEQYF. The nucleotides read TGTGCCAGCAGTTTTCAGGGTCTAGTGGCCTACGAGCAGTACTTC.